These 3 T cell receptor beta chains were all obtained from the same sample, sequenced in a study of cytomegalovirus exposure and HLA in healthy donors. The PCR had 60 Vbeta and 13 Jbeta primers. Using immunoSEQ multiplex PCR, the repertoire was profiled, and TCRdb retains in-frame clones only, with some absent. This table has 150,000 to 200,000 clones, 77% appearing once. Sequenced material: PBMCs. Source of these receptors: a woman aged 25 to 39 in good health and CMV-seronegative.

The V gene is TRBV7-8, the J gene TRBJ1-1; TRBD1 might be the D (6 bases). This CDR3 region has 18 residues. Per germline, CDR1 SGHVS and CDR2 FQNEAQ. The V end lost 2 bases, the J end lost 3 bases, and 22 bases lay between the germline ends. CDR3 nucleotide sequence: TGTGCCAGCAGCTTACTACCCTTGGGACCAGGGGCGTACACTGAAGCTTTCTTT. Translating gives CASSLLPLGPGAYTEAFF.

The J gene is TRBJ1-5, the V gene TRBV30; 9 bases are a match to TRBD1. V lost 7 bases, J lost 7 bases, and 8 bases stayed unmatched. The CDR3 spans 13 residues. The germline V gene encodes CDR1 GTSNPN and CDR2 SVGIG (reference sequence). CDR3 sequence (DNA): TGTGCCTTTTCACAGGGGGCAAACCAGCCCCAGCATTTT. This gives the protein CAFSQGANQPQHF. Full variable domain (rest looked up from reference TRBV30 and TRBJ1-5): SQTIHQWPATLVQPVGSPLSLECTVEGTSNPNLYWYRQAAGRGLQLLFYSVGIGQISSEVPQNLSASRPQDRQFILSSKKLLLSDSGFYLCAFSQGANQPQHFGDGTRLSIL.

This clone was observed a few times. The genes are TRBV6-5 and TRBJ2-7; 10 bases map to TRBD1. The CDR3 has 14 residues. CDR1 is MNHEY, CDR2 SVGAGI, per germline. V lost 5 bases, J lost 6 bases, and 7 bases stayed unmatched. The CDR3 DNA follows: TGTGCCAGCAGTCCCGGGACAGGGGATAGCGAGCAGTACTTC. Amino acid sequence: CASSPGTGDSEQYF.